This is a list of T cell receptor beta chains from one sample in a study of cytomegalovirus exposure and HLA in healthy donors. Profiled with immunoSEQ multiplex PCR; TCRdb holds only in-frame clones, not every one. The table includes hundreds of thousands of clones, 75% to 85% detected once. The sample was PBMCs. The receptors derive from a woman aged 60-70 years in good health and CMV-seropositive. Both conserved end residues are part of each CDR3. The D gene is left open where the match is weak. Size tells how often a clone was seen (once, few, many) or the class of an expanded clone, and some rows leave it out.

TRBV4-1	NA	TRBJ2-5	NA	CASSQEYGETQYF	TGCGCCAGCAGCCAAGAGTACGGAGAGACCCAGTACTTC
TRBV4-1	once	TRBJ2-1	TRBD2	CASSLTSGSSYNEQFF	TGCGCCAGCAGCCTGACTAGCGGGTCTTCCTACAATGAGCAGTTCTTC
TRBV6-1	NA	TRBJ1-1	NA	CASSFTENTEAFF	TGTGCCAGCAGTTTTACAGAGAACACTGAAGCTTTCTTT
TRBV30	NA	TRBJ1-3	NA	CAWQTGSAGNTIYF	TGTGCCTGGCAAACAGGGTCGGCTGGAAACACCATATATTTT
TRBV6-1	NA	TRBJ2-3	TRBD2	CASSGASGHTDTQYF	TGTGCCAGCAGTGGAGCTAGCGGGCACACAGATACGCAGTATTTT
TRBV6-1	NA	TRBJ1-5	NA	CASSEVHAQPQHF	TGTGCCAGCAGTGAAGTTCATGCGCAGCCCCAGCATTTT
TRBV5-1	NA	TRBJ2-7	NA	CASSYGQEGAEQYF	TGCGCCAGCAGCTACGGACAGGAGGGAGCCGAGCAGTACTTC
TRBV5-1	NA	TRBJ1-2	TRBD1	CASSSLSGGSVYTF	TGCGCCAGCAGCTCCCTGTCAGGGGGCAGCGTCTACACCTTC
TRBV5-4	NA	TRBJ2-5	TRBD2	CASSARTSGGETQYF	TGTGCCAGCAGCGCAAGGACTAGCGGGGGGGAGACCCAGTACTTC
TRBV20-1	NA	TRBJ1-4	NA	CSARNGEKLFF	TGCAGTGCTAGGAACGGTGAAAAACTGTTTTTT
TRBV6-5	NA	TRBJ1-2	TRBD1	CASSQRDRSGYTF	TGTGCCAGCAGCCAAAGGGACAGATCTGGCTACACCTTC
TRBV6-6	NA	TRBJ1-1	NA	CASSYTLGHPNTEAFF	TGTGCCAGCAGTTACACTCTGGGACACCCGAACACTGAAGCTTTCTTT
TRBV15	NA	TRBJ2-5	NA	CATRPGHPGETQYF	TGTGCCACCAGGCCGGGACATCCTGGGGAGACCCAGTACTTC
TRBV21-1	NA	TRBJ1-4	NA	CASSSHDARGEKLFF	TGTGCCAGCAGCTCCCACGACGCAAGGGGTGAAAAACTGTTTTTT
TRBV7-6	NA	TRBJ2-3	NA	CASSFRDTPTDTQYF	TGTGCCAGCAGCTTCCGGGACACCCCCACAGATACGCAGTATTTT
TRBV19	NA	TRBJ2-1	NA	CASSRARANEQFF	TGTGCCAGTAGTAGGGCCAGAGCAAATGAGCAGTTCTTC
TRBV7-9	NA	TRBJ2-7	TRBD1	CASSTPGTGSYEQYF	TGTGCCAGCAGCACCCCCGGGACAGGGTCCTACGAGCAGTACTTC
TRBV5-5	NA	TRBJ2-6	NA	CASSGTLAGTAGSGANVLTF	TGTGCCAGCAGCGGTACCCTCGCCGGGACAGCGGGTTCTGGGGCCAACGTCCTGACTTTC
TRBV4-1	NA	TRBJ2-5	TRBD2	CASSQDLGLAGETQYF	TGCGCCAGCAGCCAAGATCTGGGACTAGCGGGAGAGACCCAGTACTTC
TRBV5-4	NA	TRBJ2-7	TRBD2	CASSPGGLAEPYEQYF	TGTGCCAGCAGCCCGGGGGGGCTAGCGGAACCCTACGAGCAGTACTTC
TRBV6-6	NA	TRBJ2-3	TRBD2	CASSSSGGLLTDTQYF	TGTGCCAGCAGTTCTAGCGGGGGGCTCCTCACAGATACGCAGTATTTT
TRBV29-1	NA	TRBJ2-2	TRBD2	CSALRREGTGELFF	TGCAGCGCCCTACGCCGGGAGGGGACCGGGGAGCTGTTTTTT
TRBV7-9	NA	TRBJ1-2	TRBD1	CASSSGQESSYGYTF	TGTGCCAGCAGCTCCGGACAGGAAAGTTCCTATGGCTACACCTTC
TRBV5-5	NA	TRBJ2-7	NA	CASSTTVSYEQYF	TGTGCCAGCAGCACGACTGTCTCCTACGAGCAGTACTTC
TRBV28	NA	TRBJ2-2	TRBD2	CASSLWNLAGGPGELFF	TGTGCCAGCAGTTTATGGAACCTAGCGGGAGGGCCCGGGGAGCTGTTTTTT
TRBV7-2	few	TRBJ2-5	NA	CASSLGRVVGETQYF	TGTGCCAGCAGCTTAGGACGGGTGGTGGGAGAGACCCAGTACTTC
TRBV28	once	TRBJ1-2	NA	CASSGRDYGYAF	TGTGCCAGCAGCGGACGGGACTATGGCTACGCCTTC
TRBV5-5	NA	TRBJ1-3	TRBD1	CASSNFRDRGAGNTIYF	TGTGCCAGCAGCAATTTCCGGGACAGGGGTGCCGGAAACACCATATATTTT
TRBV4-1	NA	TRBJ2-1	TRBD2	CASSRQPNEGLAGGRSEQFF	TGCGCCAGCAGCCGACAACCGAACGAGGGACTAGCGGGAGGTAGATCTGAGCAGTTCTTC
TRBV28	NA	TRBJ1-5	NA	CASKRQGNQPQHF	TGTGCCAGCAAGAGACAGGGCAATCAGCCCCAGCATTTT
TRBV5-1	once	TRBJ1-3	NA	CASSLALSGNTIYF	TGCGCCAGCAGCTTGGCCCTGTCTGGAAACACCATATATTTT
TRBV7-9	NA	TRBJ2-7	NA	CASSSRVIQHEQYF	TGTGCCAGCAGCAGCAGGGTTATACAGCACGAGCAGTACTTC
TRBV9	once	TRBJ2-1	NA	CASSLGDSYNEQFF	TGTGCCAGCAGCCTCGGAGACTCCTACAATGAGCAGTTCTTC
TRBV19	few	TRBJ2-7	NA	CASSIVEGTYEQYF	TGTGCCAGTAGTATAGTGGAGGGGACCTACGAGCAGTACTTC
TRBV19	NA	TRBJ1-2	TRBD1	CASRTDRDPPYGYTF	TGTGCCAGTAGGACGGACAGGGATCCCCCCTATGGCTACACCTTC
TRBV10-3	few	TRBJ2-3	NA	CAISDQGKGSTDTQYF	TGTGCCATCAGTGATCAGGGGAAGGGCAGCACAGATACGCAGTATTTT
TRBV5-6	NA	TRBJ1-3	NA	CASSPPGLVRTGNTIYF	TGTGCCAGCAGCCCCCCTGGTCTGGTCCGGACAGGAAACACCATATATTTT
TRBV7-9	NA	TRBJ2-3	NA	CASSLAGGENTQYF	TGTGCCAGCAGCTTAGCAGGGGGTGAAAATACGCAGTATTTT
TRBV10-1	NA	TRBJ1-1	TRBD1	CASSVGGKGATEAFF	TGCGCCAGCAGTGTAGGAGGTAAGGGGGCTACTGAAGCTTTCTTT
TRBV29-1	NA	TRBJ1-1	NA	CSVEGQANTEAFF	TGCAGCGTTGAAGGACAGGCAAACACTGAAGCTTTCTTT
TRBV7-2	few	TRBJ2-7	TRBD2	CASSLDGGTTYEQYF	TGTGCCAGCAGCTTAGACGGGGGGACTACCTACGAGCAGTACTTC
TRBV19	NA	TRBJ1-1	NA	CASPFYTGIRLGTEAFF	TGTGCCAGTCCCTTCTACACAGGGATCCGCCTAGGGACTGAAGCTTTCTTT
TRBV7-3	NA	TRBJ1-1	TRBD1	CASSLSPGQDTEAFF	TGTGCCAGCAGCTTAAGTCCGGGACAGGACACTGAAGCTTTCTTT
TRBV30	NA	TRBJ2-3	NA	CAWSWGGGRTDTQYF	TGTGCCTGGAGTTGGGGGGGCGGCCGCACAGATACGCAGTATTTT
TRBV27	NA	TRBJ2-7	TRBD1	CASTPSRTGELYEQYF	TGTGCCAGCACACCAAGTCGGACAGGGGAATTATACGAGCAGTACTTC
TRBV5-5	NA	TRBJ2-7	TRBD1	CASIGTGRYEQYF	TGTGCCAGCATTGGGACAGGGCGCTACGAGCAGTACTTC
TRBV9	NA	TRBJ2-1	TRBD2	CASSNTSGSYNEQFF	TGTGCCAGCAGCAACACTAGCGGCTCCTACAATGAGCAGTTCTTC
TRBV28	NA	TRBJ1-2	NA	CASSCPDSAGCGYTF	TGTGCCAGCAGTTGCCCCGACAGTGCCGGGTGTGGCTACACCTTC
TRBV25-1	few	TRBJ2-2	TRBD1	CASTRGRTGELFF	TGTGCCAGCACCAGGGGGCGGACCGGGGAGCTGTTTTTT
TRBV5-6	once	TRBJ2-1	NA	CASRAGGREQFF	TGTGCCAGCAGGGCAGGGGGGCGGGAGCAGTTCTTC
TRBV9	NA	TRBJ2-3	NA	CASSVVASTDTQYF	TGTGCCAGCAGCGTAGTAGCGAGCACAGATACGCAGTATTTT
TRBV2	NA	TRBJ2-1	NA	CASSETSEGEQFF	TGTGCCAGCAGTGAAACGAGTGAGGGTGAGCAGTTCTTC
TRBV7-7	NA	TRBJ2-5	NA	CASSLTEGHLHF	TGTGCCAGCAGCCTCACCGAGGGCCATTTACACTTC
TRBV2	NA	TRBJ1-3	TRBD1	CASRLAGGSGNTIYF	TGTGCCAGCAGATTGGCAGGGGGCTCTGGAAACACCATATATTTT
TRBV7-9	once	TRBJ1-1	NA	CASSLALGMVGGAEAFF	TGTGCCAGCAGCTTAGCGCTTGGTATGGTGGGAGGCGCTGAAGCTTTCTTT
TRBV10-3	once	TRBJ2-7	TRBD1	CAISERAGTGGGEQYF	TGTGCCATCAGTGAGAGAGCCGGGACAGGGGGCGGCGAGCAGTACTTC